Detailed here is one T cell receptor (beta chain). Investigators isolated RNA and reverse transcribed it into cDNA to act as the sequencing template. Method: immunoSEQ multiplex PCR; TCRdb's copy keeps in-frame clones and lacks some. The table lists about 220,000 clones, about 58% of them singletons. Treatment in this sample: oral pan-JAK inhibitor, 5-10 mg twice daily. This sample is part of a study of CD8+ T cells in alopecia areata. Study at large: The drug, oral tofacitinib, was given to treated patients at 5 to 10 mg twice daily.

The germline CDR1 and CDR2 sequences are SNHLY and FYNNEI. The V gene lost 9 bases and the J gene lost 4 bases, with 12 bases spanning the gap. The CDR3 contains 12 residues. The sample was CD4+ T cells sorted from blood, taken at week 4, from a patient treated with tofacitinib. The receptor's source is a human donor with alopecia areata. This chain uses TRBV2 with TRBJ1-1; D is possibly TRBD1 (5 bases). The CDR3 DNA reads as TGTGCCAGTGCCCAGGGTAGCACTGAAGCTTTCTTT. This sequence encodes CASAQGSTEAFF.